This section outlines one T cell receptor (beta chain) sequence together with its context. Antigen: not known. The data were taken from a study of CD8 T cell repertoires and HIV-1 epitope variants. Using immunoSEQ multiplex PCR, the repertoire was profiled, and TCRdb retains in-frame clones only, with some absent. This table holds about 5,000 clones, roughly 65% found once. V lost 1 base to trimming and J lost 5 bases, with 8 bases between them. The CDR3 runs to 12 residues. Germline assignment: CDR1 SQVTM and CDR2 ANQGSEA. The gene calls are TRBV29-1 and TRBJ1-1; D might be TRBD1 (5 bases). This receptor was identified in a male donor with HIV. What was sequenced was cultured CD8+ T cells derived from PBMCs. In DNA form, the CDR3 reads TGCAGCGTTGAAGGGGGGGGGACTGAAGCTTTCTTT. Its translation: CSVEGGGTEAFF. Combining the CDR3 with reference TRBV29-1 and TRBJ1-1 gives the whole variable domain SAVISQKPSRDICQRGTSLTIQCQVDSQVTMMFWYRQQPGQSLTLIATANQGSEATYESGFVIDKFPISRPNLTFSTLTVSNMSPEDSSIYLCSVEGGGTEAFFGQGTRLTVV.